These 29 T cell receptor beta chains came from one sample sequenced in a study of blood T cell repertoires in COVID-19. The assay was immunoSEQ multiplex PCR, and TCRdb's table has in-frame clones only and misses some. The sample shows about 350,000 clones, around 90% of them seen only once. Sequences were obtained from peripheral blood. These receptors came from a woman aged 18-29 years who had recovered from COVID-19.

V is TRBV9 and J is TRBJ1-2; the D gene is possibly TRBD1 (6 bases). Germline V lookup: CDR1 SGDLS, CDR2 YYNGEE. The CDR3 extends over 12 amino acids. The V end lost 9 bases, the J end lost 5 bases, and 14 bases lay between the germline ends. The CDR3, as DNA: TGTGCCACTTCGTCAGGGGTTTATGGCTACACCTTC. Protein product: CATSSGVYGYTF.

The genes are TRBV30 and TRBJ2-3, with 9 nucleotides matching TRBD2. After removal of 2 bases from V and 0 bases from J, the junction contained 6 bases not matched to a gene. This CDR3 has 16 amino acids. Per germline, CDR1 GTSNPN and CDR2 SVGIG (reference sequence). In DNA, the CDR3 is TGTGCCTGGAGTAGGCCTAGCGGGACGAGCACAGATACGCAGTATTTT. Translating it yields CAWSRPSGTSTDTQYF.

The chain combines TRBV29-1 with TRBJ2-3, with D possibly matching TRBD1 (5 bases). CDR3 length: 13 residues. Trimming pared 6 bases from V and 5 bases from J, leaving 15 bases between. CDR1 SQVTM and CDR2 ANQGSEA come from the germline V gene. CDR3 bases: TGCAGCGTCCGAGGCGGACACGGAGATACGCAGTATTTT. Protein: CSVRGGHGDTQYF.

In this sample, this clone turned up a few times. The chain is built from TRBV10-2 and TRBJ2-2; 9 bases align to TRBD1. Germline CDR1 is WSHSY and CDR2 is SAAADI. With 1 base clipped from V and 5 bases from J, the junction kept 8 bases outside the gene matches. This CDR3 comprises 17 residues. The CDR3 DNA is TGCGCCAGCAGTGAGTACTCCGGGACAGGGAGGACCGGGGAGCTGTTTTTT. This codes for CASSEYSGTGRTGELFF.

In this sample, this clone turned up once. The chain is built from TRBV18 and TRBJ2-1, with 14 bases aligning to TRBD2. The CDR3 is 16 residues long. The germline V gene has CDR1 KGHSH and CDR2 LQKENI. The ends lost 4 bases at V and 9 bases at J; junction bases unmatched: 8. CDR3 in amino acids: CASSRGTSGSLAEQFF. CDR3 nucleotides: TGTGCCAGCTCACGAGGGACTAGCGGGAGTCTCGCTGAGCAGTTCTTC.

The genes are TRBV5-5 and TRBJ2-1; D is unclear. Germline values: CDR1 SGHKS, CDR2 YYEKEE (reference sequence). The CDR3 has 14 amino acids. Trimming stripped 2 bases from V and 5 bases from J, with 11 bases between. The CDR3 loop reads CASSFFGSDNEQFF. The CDR3, as DNA: TGTGCCAGCAGCTTTTTTGGTAGTGACAATGAGCAGTTCTTC.

The chain is built from TRBV5-6 and TRBJ2-5; unclear D gene. V lost 1 base and J 5 bases, leaving 15 bases between the germline ends. This CDR3 is built from 15 residues. Germline CDR1 reads SGHDT; CDR2 reads YYEEEE. CDR3 sequence (DNA): TGTGCCAGCAGCTTGAATGCGCCAGGAACGGAGACCCAGTACTTC. Translation gives CASSLNAPGTETQYF.

This clone has more than one count but fewer than ten. The chain combines TRBV6-2 or TRBV6-3 with TRBJ1-5; maybe TRBD1 (5 bases). Germline assignment: CDR1 MNHEY and CDR2 SVGEGT. With 2 bases removed from V and 6 bases from J, the gap between germline ends came to 11 bases. This CDR3 spans 14 amino acids. This CDR3 is CASSYGGTGQPQHF. The CDR3 coding sequence is TGTGCCAGCAGTTACGGGGGGACCGGTCAGCCCCAGCATTTT.

This chain links TRBV30 with TRBJ1-6, with a weak D call TRBD1 (6 bases). Trimming left V 2 bases short and J 1 base short, with 12 bases between. CDR1 is GTSNPN, CDR2 SVGIG, per germline (reference sequence). This CDR3 comprises 16 residues. CDR3 loop: CAWSLGGVSYNSPLHF. CDR3 coding DNA: TGTGCCTGGAGTCTAGGGGGGGTATCCTATAATTCACCCCTCCACTTT.

This rearrangement joins TRBV9 to TRBJ2-3; D not resolved. Looked up from germline, CDR1 is SGDLS and CDR2 is YYNGEE. The CDR3 has 14 amino acids. V lost 0 bases, J lost 2 bases, and 7 bases lay in between. CDR3 sequence reads: CASSVDLSTDTQYF. The CDR3 bases are TGTGCCAGCAGCGTAGACCTATCCACAGATACGCAGTATTTT. Variable domain in full (rest from reference TRBV9 and TRBJ2-3): DSGVTQTPKHLITATGQRVTLRCSPRSGDLSVYWYQQSLDQGLQFLIQYYNGEERAKGNILERFSAQQFPDLHSELNLSSLELGDSALYFCASSVDLSTDTQYFGPGTRLTVL.

The DNA of the CDR3 is TGCGCCAGCAGCCAACGGGAGGGCCGGAAGGTTGAGCAGTTCTTC. It translates to CASSQREGRKVEQFF. The gene calls are TRBV4-3 and TRBJ2-1; 8 bases line up with TRBD2. This CDR3 is built from 15 residues. The J segment lost 9 bases and the V segment lost 2 bases, leaving 9 bases of the junction unmatched. CDR1 and CDR2 from the germline V gene are LGHNA and YSLEER.

V gene TRBV7-2 combines with J gene TRBJ1-4; the D is unclear. This CDR3 is built from 13 residues. Trimming left V 4 bases short and J 4 bases short, with 7 bases between. From germline, CDR1 is SGHTA and CDR2 FQGNSA. CDR3 bases: TGTGCCAGCAGCTCCCGGGATAATGAAAAACTGTTTTTT. Its protein product is CASSSRDNEKLFF. The full variable domain, its missing parts supplied by reference TRBV7-2 and TRBJ1-4, is GAGVSQSPSNKVTEKGKDVELRCDPISGHTALYWYRQSLGQGLEFLIYFQGNSAPDKSGLPSDRFSAERTGGSVSTLTIQRTQQEDSAVYLCASSSRDNEKLFFGSGTQLSVL.

The chain is built from TRBV6-6 and TRBJ1-4; 11 positions agree with TRBD1. This CDR3 is built from 15 residues. The germline V gene has CDR1 MNHNY and CDR2 SVGAGI (reference sequence). V dropped 7 bases and J dropped 7; count of bases not matched to a gene: 8. The CDR3 DNA is TGTGCCAGCACCATTCCCGGGACAGGGGGTGAAAAACTGTTTTTT. Protein product: CASTIPGTGGEKLFF.

V and J are TRBV6-6 and TRBJ2-3, with 8 bases aligning to TRBD2. V dropped 5 bases and J dropped 3; count of bases not matched to a gene: 10. CDR1 and CDR2 from the germline V gene are MNHNY and SVGAGI (reference sequence). The CDR3 runs 16 residues. CDR3 in amino acids: CASSPPSSGSTDTQYF. Written as DNA, the CDR3 is TGTGCCAGCAGTCCCCCTTCCAGCGGGAGTACAGATACGCAGTATTTT.

The V gene is TRBV11-3, the J gene TRBJ1-6; D not resolved. The CDR3 loop spans 14 amino acids. Germline V gene data show CDR1 as SGHNT and CDR2 as YENEEA. V shed 3 bases and J shed 9 bases, with 12 bases lying between them. CDR3 protein: CASSFIGGGSPLHF. Here the CDR3 DNA reads TGTGCCAGCAGCTTTATAGGAGGAGGTTCACCCCTCCACTTT.

The chain couples TRBV9 to TRBJ2-2, with D possibly TRBD2 on 6 matching bases. Germline loops: CDR1 SGDLS, CDR2 YYNGEE. This CDR3 region has 14 residues. Trimming removed 5 bases at V and 2 bases at J, with 10 bases between. The chain's CDR3 is CASSLATNTGELFF. CDR3 nucleotides: TGTGCCAGCAGTCTAGCGACCAACACCGGGGAGCTGTTTTTT.

The genes are TRBV7-9 and TRBJ2-3; D might be TRBD1 (5 bases). CDR1 is SEHNR, CDR2 FQNEAQ, per germline (reference sequence). V was cut by 0 bases and J by 4 bases, with 11 bases left in between. The length of the CDR3 is 15 residues. The DNA for the CDR3 is TGTGCCAGCAGCTTAGCACTACAGGCCCCAGATACGCAGTATTTT. This codes for CASSLALQAPDTQYF.

This sequence joins TRBV5-1 and TRBJ2-3; D unclear. The CDR3 has 14 amino acids. Germline V gene sequence: CDR1 SGHRS, CDR2 YFSETQ. V was trimmed by 0 bases and J by 0 bases, leaving 5 bases between them. For the CDR3, the DNA is TGCGCCAGCAGCTTGGACGGGAGCACAGATACGCAGTATTTT. Residues: CASSLDGSTDTQYF.

This sequence joins TRBV5-1 and TRBJ2-4, with 8 nucleotides matching TRBD1. The CDR3 covers 20 residues. V shed 2 bases and J 0 bases; nucleotides not matched to a gene: 16. Germline V lookup: CDR1 SGHRS, CDR2 YFSETQ. The CDR3 DNA reads as TGCGCCAGCAGCTTCGGGACAGGATCAGGCTTGCCCATAGCCAAAAACATTCAGTACTTC. This translates into CASSFGTGSGLPIAKNIQYF.

The chain recombines TRBV3-1 (or the pseudogene TRBV3-2) with TRBJ1-4; 10 bases match TRBD1. There are 14 residues in the CDR3. Germline trimming cut 5 bases from V and 5 bases from J; bases unmatched to any gene: 2. Germline CDR1 reads LGHDT; CDR2 reads YNNKEL (reference sequence). CDR3 amino acids: CASSLTGGNEKLFF. The DNA of the CDR3 is TGTGCCAGCAGCTTGACAGGGGGCAATGAAAAACTGTTTTTT.

The V call is TRBV7-2, the J call TRBJ2-1; TRBD2 aligns across 13 bases. The CDR3 is made up of 16 amino acids. J was trimmed by 6 bases and V by 4 bases; bases with no gene match: 6. Germline loops: CDR1 SGHTA, CDR2 FQGNSA. The CDR3 DNA reads TGTGCCAGCAGCTCGGAACTAGCGGGAGGGCTCAATGAGCAGTTCTTC. Amino acids: CASSSELAGGLNEQFF.

CDR3 in amino acids: CASSVNMRTGPLHGYTF. The CDR3 nucleotides are TGTGCCAGCAGCGTTAATATGAGGACAGGGCCCCTTCATGGCTACACCTTC. The V and J genes are TRBV7-2 and TRBJ1-2, with 8 bases identical to TRBD1. Germline V gene lookup returns CDR1 SGHTA and CDR2 FQGNSA. V dropped 5 bases and J dropped 6; count of bases not matched to a gene: 17. The CDR3 loop spans 17 amino acids.

This rearrangement joins TRBV19 to TRBJ2-1; TRBD2 aligns across 11 bases. Unmatched junction bases numbered 12, after V lost 7 bases and J lost 7 bases. The CDR3 is 16 amino acids. Germline V gene data show CDR1 as LNHDA and CDR2 as SQIVND (reference sequence). The CDR3 DNA reads as TGTGCCAGTAATGGGGCAACTAGCGGGAGTTTAAATGAGCAGTTCTTC. Protein sequence: CASNGATSGSLNEQFF.

The chain has TRBV7-8 and TRBJ1-1; the D gene is possibly TRBD1 (6 bases). The CDR3 totals 16 residues. CDR1 and CDR2 (germline): SGHVS, FQNEAQ. Trimming stripped 1 base from V and 1 base from J, with 13 bases between. As DNA, the CDR3 is TGTGCCAGCAGCTTAGTGGCCTGGGACAAGAACACTGAAGCTTTCTTT. This codes for CASSLVAWDKNTEAFF.

This chain uses TRBV30 with TRBJ1-2; TRBD1 aligns across 9 bases. V lost 5 bases and J lost 0; bases outside the gene matches: 7. Germline V CDR1 and CDR2: GTSNPN, SVGIG (reference sequence). CDR3 length: 15 residues. The CDR3 nucleotides are TGTGCCTGGGCATCCGGGACAGGGTCTAACTATGGCTACACCTTC. It codes for CAWASGTGSNYGYTF.

This chain connects TRBV10-2 to TRBJ2-7, with TRBD2 matching over 8 bases. Germline V lookup: CDR1 WSHSY, CDR2 SAAADI. J gave up 2 bases and V 7 bases, and 4 bases lay outside the gene matches. The CDR3 sequence is 13 residues long. DNA for the CDR3: TGCGCCAGCATGCGGGGACTAGCCTACGAGCAGTACGTC. Translation: CASMRGLAYEQYV.

The V gene is TRBV7-9, the J gene TRBJ1-1, with TRBD1 identical over 7 bases. CDR1 is SEHNR and CDR2 is FQNEAQ in the germline V gene (reference sequence). The trim removed 6 bases at V and 4 bases at J, leaving 11 bases unmatched. This CDR3 is 15 amino acids long. The CDR3 DNA reads TGTGCCAGCAGTCGGATCGGACAGGCGGGCACTGAAGCTTTCTTT. Protein: CASSRIGQAGTEAFF.

This clone was found a few times. The chain is built from TRBV10-3 and TRBJ1-6; weak D call: TRBD1 (5 bases). The CDR3 sequence is 15 residues long. Germline V CDR1 and CDR2: ENHRY, SYGVKD. The germline V and J ends were trimmed by 3 bases and 9 bases, with 15 bases remaining between them. The DNA for the CDR3 is TGTGCCATCAGTGACAGTACCGACGGGGGTTCACCCCTCCACTTT. It is translated as CAISDSTDGGSPLHF.

This chain joins TRBV29-1 and TRBJ1-4; D is unclear. V was cut by 6 bases and J by 8 bases, with 16 bases left in between. The CDR3 contains 13 residues. Per the germline V gene, CDR1 is SQVTM and CDR2 is ANQGSEA. The CDR3 region is CSVKDSGKEKLFF. Here the CDR3 DNA reads TGCAGCGTAAAAGATTCGGGTAAAGAAAAACTGTTTTTT.